The sequence of this T cell receptor (beta chain) was determined in a study of beta chain features in type 1 diabetes. Findings and limits, study-wide: PCR, the amplification step, might favor shorter templates, equally in patients and controls. Shorter TCRB CDR3s, moderately but significantly so, marked every one of the four CD4+ subsets in Type 1 diabetes patients. Fewer junction insertions and more nucleotide deletions appeared in type 1 diabetes patients.

CDR1 is MNHNS and CDR2 is SASEGT in the germline V gene. The CDR3 totals 15 residues. The V end lost 4 bases, the J end lost 4 bases, and 16 bases lay between the germline ends. Of note for this clone: As yet, its antigen is unknown.

TCRB transcripts that were expressed got sequenced, as all of the isolated RNA had been reverse transcribed. Sequencing used immunoSEQ multiplex PCR; TCRdb keeps in-frame clones, though not all of them. Of over 650,000 clones in the sample, about 14% were seen once. The material sequenced was naive CD4+ T cells from blood. The receptor comes from a man in his late teens or twenties with type 1 diabetes. The J gene is TRBJ2-5, the V gene TRBV6-1, with D possibly matching TRBD2 (6 bases). CDR3 sequence reads: CASSGLRGSGETQYF. The CDR3 nucleotides read TGTGCCAGCAGTGGGCTTCGGGGTAGCGGAGAGACCCAGTACTTC.